This T cell receptor beta chain was sequenced in a study of breast tumors, draining lymph nodes, adjacent tissues (dated by TCRdb to the mid-2010s). In the study overall: The study compared TCR beta repertoires across tumor, adjacent nontumor tissue and axillary lymph nodes from breast cancer patients. In human breast cancer, the study set out to assess how tumor, surrounding tissue and draining lymph node repertoires relate to one another and whether T cells might be exchanged between them.

Sequenced on an Illumina HiSeq 2000. Multiplex PCR amplification was used to build the TCR beta chain libraries. High-throughput sequencing was used to analyze the amplified TCR beta chain products. TCRdb reprocessing: public reads trimmed at Q25 with fastp, clones called with MiXCR, in-frame beta chains kept. Every CDR3 protein is listed once, alongside the most common genes and DNA of its rows. Present in this sample are approximately 190,000 distinct CDR3 sequences, about 32% of which were seen just once. The leading ten clones occupy roughly 4% of the sample. Lymph node samples were obtained from the axillary draining lymph nodes of breast cancer patients. This clonotype came up many times. Its antigen is unknown. The input lacks base qualities; no much larger clone sits a single base away. Results the study describes overall, beyond this receptor: In luminal-like breast cancer, tumor and nontumor tissue repertoires resembled each other significantly more than in basal-like breast cancer. T-cell repertoire diversity in tumors was found to be lower than in lymph nodes but higher than in nontumor tissue, and preferential V and J gene usage was observed. The data were considered consistent with most tumor T cells being derived from the lymph node and subsequently expanding within tumor tissue. Rather than being directly demonstrated, the conclusion that tumor T cells originate in lymph nodes was presented as consistent with a hypothesis.

From the cysteine up to the phenylalanine, the CDR3 has a length of 13 residues. The CDR3 DNA has 39 bases and is translated from base 1. A distance of 8 bases separates the germline ends of V and J, which lose 4 bases and 2 bases respectively. From the germline V gene, CDR1 is SGHTA and CDR2 is FQGNSA. Material: axillary lymph node tissue. In this chain, TRBV7-2 is recombined with TRBJ1-2; TRBD1 could be the D gene, as 5 bases match. This TCR was sampled from a female donor with breast cancer. Some clones in this sample may be carry-over from other donors' samples. The DNA is TGTGCCAGCAGCTATCGACAGAACTATGGCTACACCTTC. Its amino acids are CASSYRQNYGYTF.